The 2 T cell receptor beta chains reported below all come from one sample, sequenced in a study of T cell responses to AZD1222 COVID-19 vaccine. Profiling relied on immunoSEQ multiplex PCR, and the TCRdb table lists in-frame clones only, not all of them. The sample holds about 75,000 clones; more than 70% are singletons and the top ten take approximately 11%. The sequences come from peripheral blood, collected 28 days after the second dose of the MenACWY control vaccine. The source is an adult who received the MenACWY meningococcal vaccine as a control.

This chain links TRBV7-2 with TRBJ2-7; D uncertain. Germline assignment: CDR1 SGHTA and CDR2 FQGNSA. The CDR3 is made up of 15 amino acids. Trimming stripped 3 bases from V and 0 bases from J, with 12 bases between. The CDR3 sequence: CASSFSPVSSYEQYF. Here the CDR3 DNA reads TGTGCCAGCAGCTTTTCCCCTGTGTCCTCCTACGAGCAGTACTTC.

Points on this clone: Germline is not matched at one junction end, which may reflect a read error. The rearrangement joins TRBV29-1 to TRBJ1-1, with TRBD1 as a possible D gene (5 bases). The CDR3 has 14 residues. Germline CDR1 reads SQVTM; CDR2 reads ANQGSEA. CDR3 in amino acids: CGVGRGRANTEAFF. CDR3 bases: TGCGGCGTGGGACGAGGGCGAGCCAACACTGAAGCTTTCTTT.